A single sample is the source of the 20 T cell receptor beta chains below, sequenced in a study of tumor-infiltrating lymphocytes in primary liver carcinoma. Priming with a constant-region primer yielded TCR beta cDNA from around 0.45 ug total RNA. TCR beta libraries came from three nested multiplex PCR rounds using slightly modified ARM-PCR. TRBV1-TRBV30 forward primers and a C-beta reverse primer were used in the first two PCR rounds, which each ran for nine to ten cycles. From the multiplex PCR reads, TCRdb called clonotypes with MiXCR, one entry per CDR3 protein. The profile shows approximately 190,000 distinct CDR3 sequences, about 85% of them singletons. Co-extraction yielded RNA and DNA from around 20-30 mg of unsorted bulk tissue. The sample taken for sequencing was tumor tissue from primary liver carcinoma. Source of these receptors: a man aged 35 to 55 with primary liver carcinoma and hepatitis B virus infection.

This clonotype came up a few times. The V call is TRBV15, the J call TRBJ1-5; D uncertain. V lost 0 bases, J lost 4 bases, and 1 base lay in between. The CDR3 is made up of 12 amino acids. The germline V gene has CDR1 LNHNV and CDR2 YYDKDF (reference sequence). Here the CDR3 reads CATSRDNQPQHF. As DNA, the CDR3 is TGTGCCACCAGCAGAGATAATCAGCCCCAGCATTTT. The full variable domain, completed using reference TRBV15 and TRBJ1-5, is DAMVIQNPRYQVTQFGKPVTLSCSQTLNHNVMYWYQQKSSQAPKLLFHYYDKDFNNEADTPDNFQSRRPNTSFCFLDIRSPGLGDTAMYLCATSRDNQPQHFGDGTRLSIL.

A word on this clonotype: At one of its ends the junction is not consistent with the germline gene, which may arise from a read error. The V and J genes are TRBV5-1 and TRBJ2-3, with a weak D call TRBD2 (6 bases). The germline V gene encodes CDR1 SGHRS and CDR2 YFSETQ. This CDR3 region has 15 residues. The CDR3 bases are TGCGCCAGCAGCTTCGGGGCGGGATCCACAGAAACGCAGTATTTT. This codes for CASSFGAGSTETQYF. Together with reference TRBV5-1 and TRBJ2-3, the CDR3 gives the full variable domain: KAGVTQTPRYLIKTRGQQVTLSCSPISGHRSVSWYQQTPGQGLQFLFEYFSETQRNKGNFPGRFSGRQFSNSRSEMNVSTLELGDSALYLCASSFGAGSTETQYFGPGTRLTVL.

Details on this clonotype: Its ends do not fully match the called genes, so a read error is possible. CDR3 loop: CASSIGTSGYYERYF. The CDR3 DNA reads TGTGCCAGCAGCATCGGGACTAGCGGATACTACGAGCGGTACTTC. This chain connects TRBV12-3 or TRBV12-4 to TRBJ2-7, with TRBD2 matching 11 bases. The CDR3 totals 15 residues.

This chain joins TRBV2 and TRBJ1-2; the D is unclear. Germline V gives CDR1 SNHLY, CDR2 FYNNEI. The V gene lost 8 bases and the J gene lost 2 bases, with 9 bases spanning the gap. The length of the CDR3 is 12 residues. CDR3 region: CASATGNYGYTF. In nucleotides, the CDR3 is TGTGCCAGCGCAACCGGGAACTATGGCTACACCTTC.

This clonotype was seen once. This likely comes from a read error, as the CDR3 has no conserved phenylalanine or tryptophan at its end. In DNA, the CDR3 is TGCAGCGTCGAAACAGGGGGCGTCGCAGATACGCAGTATTAT. Protein: CSVETGGVADTQYY. This chain joins TRBV29-1 and TRBJ2-3; 9 bases map to TRBD1. Germline V gene data show CDR1 as SQVTM and CDR2 as ANQGSEA. This CDR3 has 14 amino acids. V was pared by 6 bases and J by 4 bases, with 8 bases of the junction left unmatched.

Comments on this clonotype: This may arise from a read error, as a much more abundant clone is one base away. The genes are TRBV5-1 and TRBJ2-2; 9 positions agree with TRBD2. Germline V gene data show CDR1 as SGHRS and CDR2 as YFSETQ. The CDR3 runs 17 residues. CDR3 protein: CASSSKTSGLNTGEPFF. CDR3 in DNA: TGCGCCAGCAGCTCGAAGACTAGCGGCCTGAACACCGGGGAGCCGTTTTTT.

This clonotype was seen a few times. A much larger clonotype is one base distant, so this may be a read error. J is TRBJ2-1 and V is TRBV13; possibly TRBD1 for D (6 bases). This CDR3 has 16 amino acids. Germline V gene sequence: CDR1 PRHDT, CDR2 FYEKMQ (reference sequence). The DNA for the CDR3 is TGTGCCAGCAGCTTTTTCAGGGGTACCCATTACAATGAGCAGCTCTTC. This codes for CASSFFRGTHYNEQLF.

This clonotype was seen at least ten times. The genes are TRBV28 and TRBJ2-7; D gene uncertain. CDR3 length: 13 amino acids. V lost 6 bases to trimming and J lost 2 bases, with 11 bases between them. Germline-derived CDR1 and CDR2 are MDHEN and SYDVKM. The DNA for the CDR3 is TGTGCCAGCAGCCTTCCCGAGACCTACGAGCAGTACTTC. It encodes CASSLPETYEQYF.

In this sample, this clonotype turned up a few times. This may be a read error, as it is one base from a much larger clone. The V call is TRBV5-1, the J call TRBJ1-1; D may be TRBD1 (5 bases). The V and J ends lost 0 bases and 7 bases respectively, with 16 bases between them. Germline lookup yields CDR1 SGHRS and CDR2 YFSETQ. This CDR3 has 15 residues. CDR3 sequence (DNA): TGCGCCAGCAGCTTGGAAGTAGGGGAGAGGATTGAAGCTTTCTTT. Encoded protein: CASSLEVGERIEAFF.

This clonotype was seen just once. A read error may be the cause here, since a much bigger clone is one base away. The chain links TRBV13 to TRBJ2-7; D remains unclear. The CDR3 has 16 amino acids. CDR1 and CDR2 from the germline V gene are PRHDT and FYEKMQ (reference sequence). CDR3 sequence reads: CASSPQRPEGTYEQHF. For the CDR3, the DNA is TGTGCCAGCTCCCCCCAGAGACCCGAAGGCACCTACGAGCAGCACTTC.

A word on this clonotype: At one boundary the junction diverges from the germline segment, which might be a read error. The gene calls are TRBV11-3 and TRBJ1-3; 7 bases are shared with TRBD1. Germline V gives CDR1 SGHNT, CDR2 YENEEA. The CDR3 contains 14 residues. CDR3 region: CASSTGLHGNTIYF. The CDR3 DNA reads TGTGCCAGCTCGACAGGGCTACATGGAAACACCATATATTTC.

This clonotype was seen a handful of times. This sequence joins TRBV11-1 and TRBJ2-1, with D possibly matching TRBD2 (5 bases). The germline CDR1 and CDR2 sequences are SGHAT and FQDESV (reference sequence). Trimming left V 5 bases short and J 3 bases short, with 17 bases between. This CDR3 spans 16 amino acids. The chain's CDR3 is CASSPGSSDIYNEQFF. The CDR3 nucleotides read TGTGCCAGCAGCCCGGGCAGTAGCGATATCTACAATGAGCAGTTCTTC.

As for this clonotype: The final CDR3 position lacks the conserved phenylalanine or tryptophan, pointing to a likely read error. The V gene is TRBV29-1, the J gene TRBJ2-2; TRBD1 might be the D (5 bases). Trimming removed 3 bases from V and 6 bases from J, with 11 bases in between. The germline gives CDR1 SQVTM, CDR2 ANQGSEA. This CDR3 spans 13 amino acids. In DNA form, the CDR3 reads TGCAGCGTTGAGATAATAGGGGCCGGGGAGCTGTTTATT. It specifies CSVEIIGAGELFI.

A note on this clonotype: Because the CDR3 is missing its conserved closing phenylalanine or tryptophan, this is likely a read error. The V call is TRBV5-4, the J call TRBJ2-3, with TRBD2 matching 10 bases. Germline lookup yields CDR1 SGHNT and CDR2 YYREEE (reference sequence). J was trimmed by 9 bases and V by 4 bases; bases with no gene match: 11. The CDR3 has 15 amino acids. The CDR3 is CASSLLQREGDTQYL. The CDR3 region has the DNA TGTGCCAGCAGCCTTCTCCAGCGGGAGGGAGACACGCAGTATTTA.

This clonotype has more than one count but fewer than ten. With a much larger clone just one base away, this may be a read error. This rearrangement joins TRBV28 to TRBJ1-1; D perhaps matches TRBD1 (6 bases). The length of the CDR3 is 14 residues. Germline loops: CDR1 MDHEN, CDR2 SYDVKM. The CDR3 DNA sequence: TGTACCAGCAGCCCCGGAGGGGGGAACACTGAAGCTTTCTTT. Protein: CTSSPGGGNTEAFF. The full variable domain, completed using reference TRBV28 and TRBJ1-1, is DVKVTQSSRYLVKRTGEKVFLECVQDMDHENMFWYRQDPGLGLRLIYFSYDVKMKEKGDIPEGYSVSREKKERFSLILESASTNQTSMYLCTSSPGGGNTEAFFGQGTRLTVV.

For this clonotype: The conserved final phenylalanine or tryptophan is absent from the CDR3, which likely points to a read error. Because the CDR3's place on the DNA is in doubt, the DNA is left out and the CDR3 is given as listed by TCRdb. CDR3 region: CASSLDTSGRSLFL. This chain uses TRBV11-2 with TRBJ2-1; the tabulated D call, TRBD2, remains unverified against the DNA. Germline CDR1 reads SGHAT; CDR2 reads FQNNGV. The CDR3 spans 14 residues, counting both ends.

Notes on this clonotype: At one of its ends the junction is not consistent with the germline gene, which may arise from a read error. The chain employs TRBV11-2 and TRBJ2-1; a weak D match, TRBD2 (6 bases). Germline V gene lookup returns CDR1 SGHAT and CDR2 FQNNGV. The CDR3 totals 15 residues. The CDR3 reads CARSLGLGGWGEQFF. In DNA, the CDR3 is TGTGCCAGAAGCTTAGGCTTGGGAGGATGGGGTGAGCAGTTCTTC.

Written as DNA, the CDR3 is TGTGCCAGCAGCTTCGCGACTATCGGAGAGACCCAGTACTTC. It specifies CASSFATIGETQYF. The chain joins TRBV5-8 to TRBJ2-5, with D possibly matching TRBD2 (5 bases). This CDR3 is built from 14 residues. CDR1 is SGHTS, CDR2 YDEGEE, per germline. Trimming pared 2 bases from V and 4 bases from J, leaving 12 bases between.

This clonotype occurred once. Lacking the conserved final phenylalanine or tryptophan, this CDR3 likely reflects a read error. This rearrangement joins TRBV11-2 to TRBJ2-7; a possible D gene is TRBD2 (6 bases). Looked up from germline, CDR1 is SGHAT and CDR2 is FQNNGV. The CDR3 sequence is 15 residues long. The CDR3 region has the DNA TGTGCTAGCAACTTAGGACTAAGACGGTCCTACGAGCAGTACATC. It specifies CASNLGLRRSYEQYI.

Note on this clonotype: Sequence at one end of the junction differs from germline and may be a read error. The chain couples TRBV6-2 or TRBV6-3 to TRBJ2-3, with D tentatively TRBD1 or TRBD2 (5 bases each). The CDR3 covers 16 residues. The germline CDR1 and CDR2 sequences are MNHEY and SVGEGT. DNA for the CDR3: TGTGCCAGCAGCTTCCTACGACGGCTTGGGGGAGATACGAAGTATTTT. Translated: CASSFLRRLGGDTKYF.